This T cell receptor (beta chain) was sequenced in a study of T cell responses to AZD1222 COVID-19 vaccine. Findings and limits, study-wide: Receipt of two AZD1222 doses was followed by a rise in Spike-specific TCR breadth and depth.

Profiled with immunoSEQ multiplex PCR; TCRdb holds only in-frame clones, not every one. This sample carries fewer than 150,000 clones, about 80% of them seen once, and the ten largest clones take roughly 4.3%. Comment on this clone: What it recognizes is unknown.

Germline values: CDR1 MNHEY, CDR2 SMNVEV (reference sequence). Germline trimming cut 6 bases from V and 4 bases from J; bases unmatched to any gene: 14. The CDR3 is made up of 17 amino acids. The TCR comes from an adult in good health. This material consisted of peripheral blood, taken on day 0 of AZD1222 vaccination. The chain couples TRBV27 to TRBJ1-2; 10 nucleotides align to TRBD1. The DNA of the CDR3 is TGTGCCAGCAGGGACCCTCGACAGGGGGCGCGAAGCTATGGCTACACCTTC. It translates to CASRDPRQGARSYGYTF.